This passage covers 6 T cell receptor beta chains from one sample sequenced in a study of CD8 T cells in ankylosing spondylitis (dated by TCRdb to 2016 to 2017). Broad study findings and their caveats: A TCR beta motif made up of several highly homologous amino acid variants appeared to be characteristic of blood from ankylosing spondylitis patients.

The antigens for these receptors are not known. The library was generated by 5' RACE. Sequencing was carried out with an Illumina HiSeq 2500. Using fastp trimming at Q25 and MiXCR clonotype assembly, TCRdb reanalyzed the public sequencing data and kept in-frame beta chains. Each CDR3 protein appears once, grouped with its most common genes and DNA. This sample is represented by 750,000 to 850,000 distinct CDR3 sequences; roughly 12% of them were singletons. The biggest ten clones account for less than 0.65% of the sample. The sample taken for sequencing was blood, either unsorted or a sorted T cell fraction (not recorded which). Every receptor here comes from a male donor with ankylosing spondylitis.

This chain connects TRBV7-8 to TRBJ2-5, with D maybe TRBD2 (6 bases). This CDR3 has 16 amino acids. Deletions cut 4 bases from V and 5 bases from J, with 20 bases between. Germline CDR1 is SGHVS and CDR2 is FQNEAQ. The CDR3 region is CASSSRAGNAVETQYF. CDR3 coding DNA: TGTGCCAGCAGCTCCCGAGCGGGTAATGCGGTGGAGACCCAGTACTTC.

Only a few counts were recorded for this clonotype. This chain uses TRBV7-2 with TRBJ1-1; unclear D gene. This CDR3 is 14 amino acids long. Germline loops: CDR1 SGHTA, CDR2 FQGNSA. Trimming removed 1 base from V and 5 bases from J, with 11 bases in between. The DNA of the CDR3 is TGTGCCAGCAGCTTAGACGGGCCGATGACTGAAGCTTTCTTT. This codes for CASSLDGPMTEAFF.

This clonotype was detected ten times or more. The DNA for the CDR3 is TGCGCCAGCAGCCCGTACGCGACAGGGGGCAGGCAGCCCCAGCATTTT. This codes for CASSPYATGGRQPQHF. V gene TRBV4-3 combines with J gene TRBJ1-5; 10 bases are a match to TRBD1. V trimming: 4 bases; J trimming: 7 bases; junction bases outside the gene matches: 10. CDR1 LGHNA and CDR2 YSLEER come from the germline V gene. CDR3 length equals 16 residues.

This clonotype was detected a few times. The chain uses TRBV7-8 and TRBJ2-3; the D gene is possibly TRBD2 (6 bases). The CDR3 has 12 amino acids. V was shortened by 5 bases and J by 12 bases, with 15 bases between the two germline ends. Looked up from germline, CDR1 is SGHVS and CDR2 is FQNEAQ. CDR3 in amino acids: CASSGTRPTQYF. The CDR3 bases are TGTGCCAGCAGCGGGACTCGGCCGACACAGTATTTT.

The chain recombines TRBV11-2 with TRBJ2-3, with 11 positions matching TRBD2. CDR1 is SGHAT, CDR2 FQNNGV, per germline. The trim removed 5 bases at V and 2 bases at J, leaving 12 bases unmatched. This CDR3 contains 18 residues. This chain's CDR3 is CASSVRAGTSGHTDTQYF. The CDR3 DNA follows: TGTGCCAGCAGCGTACGGGCAGGGACTAGCGGCCACACAGATACGCAGTATTTT.

The sample holds many counts of this clonotype. The J gene is TRBJ1-3, the V gene TRBV7-2; D not resolved. With 5 bases removed from V and 3 bases from J, the gap between germline ends came to 14 bases. CDR3 size: 15 residues. CDR1 and CDR2 (germline): SGHTA, FQGNSA. CDR3 region: CASSKRWADGNTIYF. As DNA, the CDR3 is TGTGCCAGCAGCAAGAGATGGGCAGATGGAAACACCATATATTTT.